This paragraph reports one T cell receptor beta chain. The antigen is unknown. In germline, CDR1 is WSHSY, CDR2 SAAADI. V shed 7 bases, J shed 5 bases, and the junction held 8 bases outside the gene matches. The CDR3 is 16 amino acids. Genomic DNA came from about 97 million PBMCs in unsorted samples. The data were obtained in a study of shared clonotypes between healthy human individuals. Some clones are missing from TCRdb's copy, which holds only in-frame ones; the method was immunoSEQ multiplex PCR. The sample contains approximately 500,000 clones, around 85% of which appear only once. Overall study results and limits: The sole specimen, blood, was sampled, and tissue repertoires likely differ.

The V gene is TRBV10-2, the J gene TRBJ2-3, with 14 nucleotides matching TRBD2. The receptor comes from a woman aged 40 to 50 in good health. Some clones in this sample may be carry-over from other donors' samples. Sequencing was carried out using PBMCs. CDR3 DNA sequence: TGCGCCAGCACCCCGGGACTAGCGGGAGCGAAAGATACGCAGTATTTT. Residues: CASTPGLAGAKDTQYF.